A selection of T cell receptor beta chains follows, all from one sample in a study of T cells in Graves' hyperthyroidism and ophthalmopathy. Each CDR3 protein gets one entry after TCRdb re-called the multiplex PCR reads with MiXCR. Here the sample spans about 550,000 distinct CDR3 sequences, less than 25% being singletons. Sequenced input: blood. These receptors were obtained from a man aged 18 to 29 with Graves' hyperthyroidism. The CDR3 runs from the conserved cysteine through the conserved F or W. A D gene is named only where the DNA matches it firmly. Only some rows state a clone size, as once, few, many or a class for expanded clones.

cdr3_nt: TGTGCCAGCAGTTTATCGGAAGGAGATGGCTACACCTTC; cdr3_aa: CASSLSEGDGYTF; d_call: -; j_call: TRBJ1-2; v_call: TRBV27; clone_size: many
cdr3_nt: TGCGCCAGCAGCCAAGAAGCAGGGAGCAATCAGCCCCAGCATTTT; cdr3_aa: CASSQEAGSNQPQHF; d_call: -; j_call: TRBJ1-5; v_call: TRBV4-1; clone_size: many
cdr3_nt: TGTGCCTGGGACGCCCGGGCCCGGTATTCACCCCTCCACTTT; cdr3_aa: CAWDARARYSPLHF; d_call: -; j_call: TRBJ1-6; v_call: TRBV30; clone_size: -
cdr3_nt: TGTGCCAGCACCGATGGCGTGAGTCCCAAAAACATTCAGTACTTC; cdr3_aa: CASTDGVSPKNIQYF; d_call: -; j_call: TRBJ2-4; v_call: TRBV11-2; clone_size: many
cdr3_nt: TGTGCCAGCAGTTACTGGACAGAGAACACCGGGGAGCTGTTTTTT; cdr3_aa: CASSYWTENTGELFF; d_call: -; j_call: TRBJ2-2; v_call: TRBV6-5; clone_size: -
cdr3_nt: TGTGCCAGCAGTTACAGGGTTAACACTGAAGCTTTCTTT; cdr3_aa: CASSYRVNTEAFF; d_call: -; j_call: TRBJ1-1; v_call: TRBV28; clone_size: many
cdr3_nt: TGCGCCAGCAGCGGGCTAGCAAACGGGCAAGAGACCCAGTACTTC; cdr3_aa: CASSGLANGQETQYF; d_call: -; j_call: TRBJ2-5; v_call: TRBV5-1; clone_size: -
cdr3_nt: TGTGCCAGTAGTCCGCGGGCCTCCTACGAGCAGTACTTC; cdr3_aa: CASSPRASYEQYF; d_call: -; j_call: TRBJ2-7; v_call: TRBV19; clone_size: many
cdr3_nt: TGTGCCAGTAGTACTCGACTAGGGGACGAGCAGTACTTC; cdr3_aa: CASSTRLGDEQYF; d_call: -; j_call: TRBJ2-7; v_call: TRBV19; clone_size: -
cdr3_nt: TGTGCCAGCAGTCCGCCGGGACACCGATTAGAAAAAAGCAATCAGCCCCAGCATTTT; cdr3_aa: CASSPPGHRLEKSNQPQHF; d_call: -; j_call: TRBJ1-5; v_call: TRBV28; clone_size: many
cdr3_nt: TGCGCCAGCAGCTTTTACCCGGACGCCACCTTGAACACTGAAGCTTTCTTT; cdr3_aa: CASSFYPDATLNTEAFF; d_call: -; j_call: TRBJ1-1; v_call: TRBV5-1; clone_size: many
cdr3_nt: TGTGCCAGCAAGAGTCCCGGGACAGCAAACGGGGAGCTGTTTTTT; cdr3_aa: CASKSPGTANGELFF; d_call: TRBD1; j_call: TRBJ2-2; v_call: TRBV27; clone_size: few
cdr3_nt: TGTGCCATCAGTGAGTCGGACAGGGGAGACGCTTTCTTT; cdr3_aa: CAISESDRGDAFF; d_call: TRBD1; j_call: TRBJ1-1; v_call: TRBV10-3; clone_size: many
cdr3_nt: TGCAGCGTTGTAGTCGGAGGTTCCGGGGAGCTGTTTTTT; cdr3_aa: CSVVVGGSGELFF; d_call: -; j_call: TRBJ2-2; v_call: TRBV29-1; clone_size: -
cdr3_nt: TGTGCCAGCAGTTGGGCGGGGGGGCTGCTGGGCTACACCTTC; cdr3_aa: CASSWAGGLLGYTF; d_call: -; j_call: TRBJ1-2; v_call: TRBV27; clone_size: many
cdr3_nt: TGTGCCAGCAGCTTAGAATTTGTTGCGGGACAGAGAACCACCGGGGAGCTGTTTTTT; cdr3_aa: CASSLEFVAGQRTTGELFF; d_call: -; j_call: TRBJ2-2; v_call: TRBV11-2; clone_size: -
cdr3_nt: TGTGCCAGTTTGTCGTTCGGGACGGTGACTGAAGCTTTCTTT; cdr3_aa: CASLSFGTVTEAFF; d_call: -; j_call: TRBJ1-1; v_call: TRBV6-2/TRBV6-3; clone_size: many
cdr3_nt: TGTGCCAGCAGTGAAGCGAACACAGGGTGGAGTCAGCCCCAGCATTTT; cdr3_aa: CASSEANTGWSQPQHF; d_call: -; j_call: TRBJ1-5; v_call: TRBV6-1; clone_size: -
cdr3_nt: TGTGCCAGTAGTGACCAGCAGGGCAATAGCAATCAGCCCCAGCATTTT; cdr3_aa: CASSDQQGNSNQPQHF; d_call: -; j_call: TRBJ1-5; v_call: TRBV6-1; clone_size: -
cdr3_nt: TGTGCCTGCTCCAAGAATCAGGGTAACGAGCAGTACTTC; cdr3_aa: CACSKNQGNEQYF; d_call: -; j_call: TRBJ2-7; v_call: TRBV12-3/TRBV12-4; clone_size: many
cdr3_nt: TGTGCCAGCAGCTTAGGGGCAGGAGGGTTCACAGATACGCAGTATTTT; cdr3_aa: CASSLGAGGFTDTQYF; d_call: -; j_call: TRBJ2-3; v_call: TRBV7-8; clone_size: many
cdr3_nt: TGTGCCAGCAGTTTGAATGACAGGGCCTATGGCTACGCCTTC; cdr3_aa: CASSLNDRAYGYAF; d_call: TRBD1; j_call: TRBJ1-2; v_call: TRBV12-3/TRBV12-4; clone_size: -
cdr3_nt: TGTGCCAGCAGCCTCAGCCAGGGATCGCTGGGGTCCGACTATGGCTACACCTTC; cdr3_aa: CASSLSQGSLGSDYGYTF; d_call: -; j_call: TRBJ1-2; v_call: TRBV16; clone_size: many
cdr3_nt: TGTGCCAGCAGCCCCGTTGTGAACTATGGCTACACCTTC; cdr3_aa: CASSPVVNYGYTF; d_call: -; j_call: TRBJ1-2; v_call: TRBV7-2; clone_size: many
cdr3_nt: TGTGCCAGCAGCCCGAGGCAGGGGGCAACGGCTCAGCCCCAGCATTTT; cdr3_aa: CASSPRQGATAQPQHF; d_call: TRBD1; j_call: TRBJ1-5; v_call: TRBV11-2; clone_size: many
cdr3_nt: TGTGCCAGCAATAGGCTTGGGACCTATTCCTCTGGGGCCAACGTCCTGACTTTC; cdr3_aa: CASNRLGTYSSGANVLTF; d_call: -; j_call: TRBJ2-6; v_call: TRBV28; clone_size: -
cdr3_nt: TGTGCCACCAGTGAGCCCAGGACAGCTGAAGCTTTCTTT; cdr3_aa: CATSEPRTAEAFF; d_call: -; j_call: TRBJ1-1; v_call: TRBV24-1; clone_size: many
cdr3_nt: TGTGCCAGCAGTGAAGCCGTCACCTACGAGCAGTACTTC; cdr3_aa: CASSEAVTYEQYF; d_call: -; j_call: TRBJ2-7; v_call: TRBV6-1; clone_size: many
cdr3_nt: TGTGCCAGCAGTGAAACGGGGGTTAATGCTGAAGCTTTCTTT; cdr3_aa: CASSETGVNAEAFF; d_call: -; j_call: TRBJ1-1; v_call: TRBV6-1; clone_size: few
cdr3_nt: TGTGCCAGCAGTTCCTGGGGCGCAGATGAGAGGCAGCCCCAGCATTTT; cdr3_aa: CASSSWGADERQPQHF; d_call: -; j_call: TRBJ1-5; v_call: TRBV6-5; clone_size: many
cdr3_nt: TGTGCCAGCCGTACTCAAGAGACCCAGTACTTC; cdr3_aa: CASRTQETQYF; d_call: -; j_call: TRBJ2-5; v_call: TRBV2; clone_size: many
cdr3_nt: TGTGCCAGCAGTTACTCCCTAGGACAGGGGAACGAGCAGTACTTC; cdr3_aa: CASSYSLGQGNEQYF; d_call: TRBD1; j_call: TRBJ2-7; v_call: TRBV6-5; clone_size: -
cdr3_nt: TGTGCCAGCACCGCCTCAGGGGTGAATGGCTACACCTTC; cdr3_aa: CASTASGVNGYTF; d_call: -; j_call: TRBJ1-2; v_call: TRBV6-1; clone_size: many
cdr3_nt: TGTGCCAGCAGTCCTGGGACAGGGCTGACTGAAGCTTTCTTT; cdr3_aa: CASSPGTGLTEAFF; d_call: TRBD1; j_call: TRBJ1-1; v_call: TRBV12-3/TRBV12-4; clone_size: many
cdr3_nt: TGTGCCACCAGCAGCCCTTTAACTAGGTCCGGACAGGGGGCTTGGGAGCAGTACTTC; cdr3_aa: CATSSPLTRSGQGAWEQYF; d_call: TRBD1; j_call: TRBJ2-7; v_call: TRBV15; clone_size: many